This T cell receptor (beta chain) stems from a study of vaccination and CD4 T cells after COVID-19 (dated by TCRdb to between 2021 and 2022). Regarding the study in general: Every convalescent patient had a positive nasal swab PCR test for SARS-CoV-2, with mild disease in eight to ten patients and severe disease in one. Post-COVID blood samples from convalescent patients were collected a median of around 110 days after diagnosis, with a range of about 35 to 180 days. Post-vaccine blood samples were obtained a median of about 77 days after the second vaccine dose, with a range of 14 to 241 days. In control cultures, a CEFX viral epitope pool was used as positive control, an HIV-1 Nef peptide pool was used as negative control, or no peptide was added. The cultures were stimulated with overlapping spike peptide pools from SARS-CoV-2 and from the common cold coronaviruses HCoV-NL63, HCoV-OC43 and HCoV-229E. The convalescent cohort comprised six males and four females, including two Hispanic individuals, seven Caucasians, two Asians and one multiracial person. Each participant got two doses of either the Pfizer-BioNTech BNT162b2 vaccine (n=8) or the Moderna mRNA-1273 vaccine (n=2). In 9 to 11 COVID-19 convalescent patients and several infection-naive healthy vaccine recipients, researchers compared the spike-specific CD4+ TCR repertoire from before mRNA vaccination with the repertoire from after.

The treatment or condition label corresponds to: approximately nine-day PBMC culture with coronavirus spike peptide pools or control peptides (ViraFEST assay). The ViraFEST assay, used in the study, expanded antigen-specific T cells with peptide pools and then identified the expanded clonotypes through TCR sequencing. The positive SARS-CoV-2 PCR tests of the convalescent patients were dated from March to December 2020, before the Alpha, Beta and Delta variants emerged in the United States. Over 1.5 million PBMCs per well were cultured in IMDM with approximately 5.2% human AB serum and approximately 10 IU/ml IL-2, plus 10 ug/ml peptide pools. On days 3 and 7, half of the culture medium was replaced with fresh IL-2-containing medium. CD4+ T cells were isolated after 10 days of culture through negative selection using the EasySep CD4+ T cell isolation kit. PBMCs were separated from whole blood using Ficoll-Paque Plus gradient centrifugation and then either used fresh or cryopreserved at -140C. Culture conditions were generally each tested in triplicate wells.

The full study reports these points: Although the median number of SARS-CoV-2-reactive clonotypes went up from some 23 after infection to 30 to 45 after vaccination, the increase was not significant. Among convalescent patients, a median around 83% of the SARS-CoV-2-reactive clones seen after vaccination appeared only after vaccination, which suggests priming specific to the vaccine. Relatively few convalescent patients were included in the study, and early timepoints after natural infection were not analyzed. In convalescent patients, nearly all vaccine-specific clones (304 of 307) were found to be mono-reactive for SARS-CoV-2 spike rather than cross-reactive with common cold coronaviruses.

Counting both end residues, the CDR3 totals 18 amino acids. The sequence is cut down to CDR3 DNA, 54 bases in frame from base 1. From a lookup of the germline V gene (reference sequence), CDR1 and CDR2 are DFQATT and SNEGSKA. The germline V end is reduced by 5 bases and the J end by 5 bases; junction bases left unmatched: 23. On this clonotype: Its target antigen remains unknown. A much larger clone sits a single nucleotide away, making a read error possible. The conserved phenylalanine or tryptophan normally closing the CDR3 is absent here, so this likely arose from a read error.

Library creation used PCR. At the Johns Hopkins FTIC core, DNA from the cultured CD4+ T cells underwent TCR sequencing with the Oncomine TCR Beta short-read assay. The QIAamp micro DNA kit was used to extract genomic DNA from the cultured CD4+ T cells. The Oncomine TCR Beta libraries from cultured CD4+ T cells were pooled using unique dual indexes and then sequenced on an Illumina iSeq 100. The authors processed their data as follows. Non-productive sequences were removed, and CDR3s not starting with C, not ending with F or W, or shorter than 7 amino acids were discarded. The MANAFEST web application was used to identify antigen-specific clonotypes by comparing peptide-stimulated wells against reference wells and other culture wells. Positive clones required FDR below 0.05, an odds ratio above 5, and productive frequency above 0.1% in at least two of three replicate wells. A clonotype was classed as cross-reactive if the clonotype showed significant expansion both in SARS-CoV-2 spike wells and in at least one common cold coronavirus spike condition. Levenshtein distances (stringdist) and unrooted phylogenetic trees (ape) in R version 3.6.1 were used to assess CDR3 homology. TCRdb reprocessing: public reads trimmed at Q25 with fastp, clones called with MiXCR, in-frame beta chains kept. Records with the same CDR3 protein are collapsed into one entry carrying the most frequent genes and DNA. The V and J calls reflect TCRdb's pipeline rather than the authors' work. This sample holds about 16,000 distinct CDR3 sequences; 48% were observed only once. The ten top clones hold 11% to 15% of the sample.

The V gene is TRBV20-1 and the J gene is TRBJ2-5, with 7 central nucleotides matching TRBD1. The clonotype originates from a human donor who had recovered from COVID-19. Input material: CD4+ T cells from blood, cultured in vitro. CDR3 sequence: CSAGPLTGQRAVRETQYL. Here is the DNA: TGCAGTGCTGGGCCTTTGACAGGGCAGAGGGCGGTGCGGGAGACCCAGTACTTA.